What follows describes a single TCR beta chain. These data are taken from a study of blood T cell repertoires in COVID-19. Overall study: Samples of COVID-19 (acute and convalescent) were obtained from the United States, Italy and Spain. T cells, B-cell-depleted T cells, or PBMCs provided the cDNA or gDNA that served as material.

Original processing methods: Reference gene primer amplification gave estimated nucleated cell counts. Sequenced by immunoSEQ multiplex PCR; TCRdb stores in-frame clones only, minus some. The DNA gave D and trimming, while V, J and clone size come from that table. This table holds 97,000 or so clones, 82% found once. The junction had 3 bases not matched to a gene; V was cut back by 5 bases and J by 1 base. The germline V gene has CDR1 SSHAT and CDR2 FNYEAQ (reference sequence). This CDR3 region has 15 residues. This receptor was taken from a man aged 80 or over with acute or convalescent COVID-19. The chain employs TRBV7-7 and TRBJ2-2, with TRBD2 matching over 8 bases. The sequenced sample was peripheral blood. CDR3 bases: TGTGCCAGCAGCACCGGGAGGGGGAACACCGGGGAGCTGTTTTTT. Residues: CASSTGRGNTGELFF.